A single sample gave rise to the 2 T cell receptor beta chains below, sequenced in a study of CD8+CD57+ T cells in acquired aplastic anemia. Genomic DNA acted as the template from which TCR beta VDJ combination and CDR3 sequence profiling were carried out. In TCRdb, the reads were re-called with MiXCR into one record per CDR3 protein. Here the sample spans more than 45,000 distinct CDR3 sequences, approximately 52% being singletons. CD8+CD57+ cell expansion, shown by flow cytometry, had occurred in the patients selected for sequencing. The source material was sorted CD4+, CD8+, or CD8+CD57+ T cells (not recorded which) from PBMCs. The receptors shown here come from a human donor with aplastic anemia.

The chain carries TRBV4-2 and TRBJ2-7, with 11 bases aligning to TRBD1. Germline CDR1 is LGHNA and CDR2 is YNFKEQ. The CDR3 extends over 15 amino acids. CDR3: CAGSQGTGGSYEQYV. CDR3 DNA sequence: TGTGCCGGCAGCCAAGGGACAGGGGGCTCCTACGAGCAGTACGTC.

This sequence joins TRBV10-2 and TRBJ2-1; D not certain. V was pared by 6 bases and J by 6 bases, with 6 bases between. Germline V gives CDR1 WSHSY, CDR2 SAAADI. This CDR3 region has 11 residues. This CDR3 reads CASSQPNEQFF. The CDR3 DNA is TGCGCCAGCAGCCAACCCAATGAGCAGTTCTTC.